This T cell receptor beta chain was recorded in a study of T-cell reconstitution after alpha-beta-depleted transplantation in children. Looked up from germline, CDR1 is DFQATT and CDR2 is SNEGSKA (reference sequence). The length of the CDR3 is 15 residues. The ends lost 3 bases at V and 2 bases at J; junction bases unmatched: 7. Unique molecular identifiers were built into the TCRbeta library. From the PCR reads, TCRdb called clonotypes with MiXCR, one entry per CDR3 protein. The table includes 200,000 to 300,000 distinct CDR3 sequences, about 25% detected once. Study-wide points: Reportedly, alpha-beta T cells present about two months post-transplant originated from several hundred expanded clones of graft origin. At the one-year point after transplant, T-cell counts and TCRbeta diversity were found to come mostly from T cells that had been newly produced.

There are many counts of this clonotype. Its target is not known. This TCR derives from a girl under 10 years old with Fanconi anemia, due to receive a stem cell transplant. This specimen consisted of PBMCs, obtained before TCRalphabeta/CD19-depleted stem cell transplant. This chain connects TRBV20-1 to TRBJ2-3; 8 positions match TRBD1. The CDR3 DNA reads TGCAGTGCTAGCCGGACAGGGAACCCCACAGATACGCAGTATTTT. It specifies CSASRTGNPTDTQYF.